The 22 T cell receptor beta chains given below trace back to one sample, sequenced in a study of T cells in Graves' hyperthyroidism and ophthalmopathy. Researchers amplified the TCR beta CDR3 regions from RNA transcripts. HTBI primers were used for first-round RT-PCR of the TCR CDR3. TCRdb independently ran MiXCR on the multiplex PCR reads; one entry per CDR3 protein. The repertoire has roughly 200,000 distinct CDR3 sequences, about 17% of them found once; the top ten carry about 48%. The sequencing input was blood. These receptors were taken from a middle-aged man with Graves' hyperthyroidism.

This clonotype has at least ten counts. The J gene is TRBJ2-3, the V gene TRBV7-2; 12 bases are shared with TRBD2. The CDR3 is 18 residues long. The trim removed 3 bases at V and 2 bases at J, leaving 9 bases unmatched. Germline V gene sequence: CDR1 SGHTA, CDR2 FQGNSA. This CDR3 reads CASSFLASGGAITDTQYF. For the CDR3, the DNA is TGTGCCAGCAGCTTTCTGGCTAGCGGGGGGGCCATCACAGATACGCAGTATTTT.

In its sample, this clonotype was seen many times. The V and J genes are TRBV2 and TRBJ2-1; 11 bases align to TRBD2. J lost 8 bases, V lost 5 bases, and 2 bases had no gene match. This CDR3 comprises 13 residues. In germline, CDR1 is SNHLY, CDR2 FYNNEI. CDR3 loop: CASSTSGGYEQFF. For the CDR3, the DNA is TGTGCCAGCAGTACTAGCGGGGGATATGAGCAGTTCTTC.

This clonotype was picked up many times. The chain uses TRBV6-5 and TRBJ1-3; D remains ambiguous. The ends were cut back, 7 bases at V and 0 bases at J, with 13 bases in the middle. Per the germline V gene, CDR1 is MNHEY and CDR2 is SVGAGI. The CDR3 sequence is 15 residues long. CDR3 protein: CASIPDGNSGNTIYF. The CDR3 nucleotides are TGTGCCAGCATTCCGGACGGGAACTCTGGAAACACCATATATTTT.

The chain combines TRBV7-2 with TRBJ2-5; D not certain. The CDR3 has 16 residues. Germline assignment: CDR1 SGHTA and CDR2 FQGNSA. Trimming stripped 1 base from V and 4 bases from J, with 16 bases between. Here the CDR3 reads CASSLEFNSRGETQYF. The CDR3 bases are TGTGCCAGCAGCTTAGAATTTAACAGTCGCGGAGAGACCCAGTACTTC. Full variable domain (remainder filled in from reference TRBV7-2 and TRBJ2-5): GAGVSQSPSNKVTEKGKDVELRCDPISGHTALYWYRQSLGQGLEFLIYFQGNSAPDKSGLPSDRFSAERTGGSVSTLTIQRTQQEDSAVYLCASSLEFNSRGETQYFGPGTRLLVL.

The rearrangement uses TRBV5-1 and TRBJ2-6, with unresolved D. The CDR3 loop spans 15 amino acids. V lost 1 base to trimming and J lost 0 bases, with 5 bases between them. Germline lookup yields CDR1 SGHRS and CDR2 YFSETQ. In DNA, the CDR3 is TGCGCCAGCAGCTTGTCTCCCTCTGGGGCCAACGTCCTGACTTTC. This gives the protein CASSLSPSGANVLTF.

In this sample, this clonotype turned up many times. V is TRBV12-3 or TRBV12-4 and J is TRBJ1-5, with TRBD1 matching over 8 bases. There are 15 residues in the CDR3. V dropped 7 bases and J dropped 9; count of bases not matched to a gene: 14. Here the CDR3 DNA reads TGTGCCAGCACTTCCAATAATGAGGGGACAGGGCCCCAGCATTTT. It codes for CASTSNNEGTGPQHF.

This clonotype has ten or more counts. The chain is built from TRBV20-1 and TRBJ2-5, with 7 positions matching TRBD1. The germline CDR1 and CDR2 sequences are DFQATT and SNEGSKA (reference sequence). The V segment lost 8 bases and the J segment 5 bases; nucleotides outside the gene matches: 11. The CDR3 contains 13 residues. The CDR3: CSLPTGPLETQYF. The CDR3 DNA is TGCAGTCTCCCGACAGGGCCCCTGGAGACCCAGTACTTC.

The chain is built from TRBV20-1 and TRBJ2-1; no firm D call. V lost 1 base to trimming and J lost 0 bases, with 7 bases between them. The CDR3 is 14 amino acids. Looked up from germline, CDR1 is DFQATT and CDR2 is SNEGSKA (reference sequence). CDR3 nucleotide sequence: TGCAGTGCTAGAGGGCAGGCCTCCTACAATGAGCAGTTCTTC. It yields the protein CSARGQASYNEQFF.

This clonotype appeared many times. The gene calls are TRBV6-1 and TRBJ2-7; no firm D call. Germline V gives CDR1 MNHNS, CDR2 SASEGT. The CDR3 runs to 13 residues. V shed 6 bases and J shed 2 bases, with 11 bases lying between them. The CDR3 DNA is TGTGCCAGCAGCCATCCGCACACCTACGAGCAGTACTTC. Its translation: CASSHPHTYEQYF.

This sequence joins TRBV7-2 and TRBJ2-5; no firm D call. Germline lookup yields CDR1 SGHTA and CDR2 FQGNSA. The V end lost 1 base, the J end lost 4 bases, and 10 bases lay between the germline ends. The CDR3 is made up of 14 amino acids. The CDR3 loop reads CASSLGNQRETQYF. The CDR3, as DNA: TGTGCCAGCAGCTTAGGTAACCAGCGAGAGACCCAGTACTTC.

In its sample, this clonotype was seen many times. This sequence joins TRBV6-2 or TRBV6-3 and TRBJ1-2; possibly TRBD1 for D (6 bases). CDR1 is MNHEY and CDR2 is SVGEGT in the germline V gene. V lost 1 base and J lost 0, with 15 bases in between. The CDR3 has 17 amino acids. In DNA form, the CDR3 reads TGTGCCAGCAGTTACTTCGGCGGGACACGTCCTAACTATGGCTACACCTTC. Protein sequence: CASSYFGGTRPNYGYTF.

The sample holds a few counts of this clonotype. The chain couples TRBV6-2 or TRBV6-3 to TRBJ2-5; D may be TRBD2 (5 bases). Germline V gene sequence: CDR1 MNHEY, CDR2 SVGEGT. Trimming pared 4 bases from V and 5 bases from J, leaving 11 bases between. The CDR3 is 13 amino acids. The CDR3 bases are TGTGCCAGCAGTTCTCCCTCGGGGGAGACCCAGTACTTC. Protein: CASSSPSGETQYF.

The chain joins TRBV27 to TRBJ1-2, with 8 bases fitting TRBD1. The germline CDR1 and CDR2 sequences are MNHEY and SMNVEV (reference sequence). V was pared by 4 bases and J by 5 bases, with 6 bases of the junction left unmatched. This CDR3 contains 14 residues. In nucleotides, the CDR3 is TGTGCCAGCAGTTGGTTTCAGGGGGCGTATGGCTACACCTTC. Protein product: CASSWFQGAYGYTF.

The V gene is TRBV7-9, the J gene TRBJ1-1; D is unclear. There are 12 residues in the CDR3. Germline CDR1 and CDR2: SEHNR and FQNEAQ (reference sequence). Deletions cut 5 bases from V and 1 base from J, with 5 bases between. The CDR3 DNA follows: TGTGCCAGCAGCCCCCCGAACACTGAAGCTTTCTTT. It yields the protein CASSPPNTEAFF.

In this sample, this clonotype turned up many times. Here the CDR3 DNA reads TGTGCCACCAGTGATTTCGGGATTTTCTTTGTAGGTTTCTTT. Amino acids: CATSDFGIFFVGFF. This sequence joins TRBV24-1 and TRBJ1-1; no definite D call. Germline V gene data show CDR1 as KGHDR and CDR2 as SFDVKD. Trimming removed 1 base from V and 13 bases from J, with 18 bases in between. This CDR3 has 14 residues.

The V call is TRBV9, the J call TRBJ2-1; 9 bases fit TRBD2. Trimming cost V 4 bases and J 6 bases; bases outside gene matches: 8. The CDR3 sequence is 15 residues long. Germline V gene data show CDR1 as SGDLS and CDR2 as YYNGEE. The CDR3 DNA sequence: TGTGCCAGCAGCCCCCAGGGGCGGGGGGGCAATGAGCAGTTCTTC. This translates into CASSPQGRGGNEQFF.

This clonotype was seen a few times. V gene TRBV4-3 combines with J gene TRBJ1-4, with D possibly being TRBD1 (6 bases). The CDR3 totals 15 residues. Germline V lookup: CDR1 LGHNA, CDR2 YSLEER. Trimming took 4 bases from V and 7 from J, leaving 16 bases between them. CDR3 amino acids: CASSLVAGDGEKLFF. DNA of the CDR3: TGCGCCAGCAGCCTGGTCGCAGGGGATGGTGAAAAACTGTTTTTT.

The chain couples TRBV27 to TRBJ1-4; perhaps TRBD1 as D (6 bases). The CDR3 has 13 residues. V was clipped by 3 bases and J by 8 bases, with 10 bases between them. Germline-derived CDR1 and CDR2 are MNHEY and SMNVEV (reference sequence). The CDR3 DNA sequence: TGTGCCAGCAGTTTCTACAGGGACGAAAAACTGTTTTTT. Translation gives CASSFYRDEKLFF.

This clonotype was recorded at least ten times. The chain recombines TRBV6-1 with TRBJ2-3; 9 bases are shared with TRBD2. Germline CDR1 reads MNHNS; CDR2 reads SASEGT. The CDR3 runs 15 residues. The J segment lost 0 bases and the V segment lost 2 bases, leaving 0 bases of the junction unmatched. The CDR3 sequence is CASSELAGSTDTQYF. In nucleotides, the CDR3 is TGTGCCAGCAGTGAACTAGCGGGGAGCACAGATACGCAGTATTTT.

This clonotype appeared many times. The chain is built from TRBV3-1 and TRBJ1-5, with D possibly matching TRBD1 (5 bases). CDR3 size: 14 residues. Germline CDR1 and CDR2: LGHDT and YNNKEL (reference sequence). The germline V and J ends were trimmed by 1 base and 4 bases, with 8 bases remaining between them. CDR3 sequence reads: CASSQGRGNQPQHF. The CDR3, as DNA: TGTGCCAGCAGCCAAGGAAGGGGTAATCAGCCCCAGCATTTT.

Notes on this clonotype: Since a much larger clone is just one base distant, this may be a read error. The chain links TRBV5-1 to TRBJ2-1; 7 bases agree with TRBD1. CDR3 length: 15 amino acids. Germline V lookup: CDR1 SGHRS, CDR2 YFSETQ. The CDR3: CASALGQLSYNKQFF. The CDR3 DNA reads TGCGCCAGCGCCTTGGGACAGCTCTCCTACAATAAGCAGTTCTTC.

Only one count was recorded for this clonotype. CDR3 in amino acids: CASSLAPLGSRIMNTEAFF. CDR3 coding DNA: TGTGCCAGCAGCTTGGCCCCCTTGGGCAGCCGGATAATGAACACTGAAGCTTTCTTT. The chain recombines TRBV7-9 with TRBJ1-1; D not certain. CDR3 length: 19 residues. V was trimmed by 3 bases and J by 0 bases, leaving 23 bases between them. Germline V CDR1 and CDR2: SEHNR, FQNEAQ (reference sequence).